Detailed here is one T cell receptor (beta chain). Its antigen is currently unknown. The sample belongs to a study of cytomegalovirus exposure and HLA in healthy donors. The PCR had 60 Vbeta and 13 Jbeta primers. TCRdb's table, derived via immunoSEQ multiplex PCR, lists solely in-frame clones and lacks some. The sample carries roughly 290,000 clones, 75% to 90% recorded once. CDR3 length: 14 amino acids. V shed 0 bases and J shed 3 bases, with 10 bases lying between them. CDR1 is SGDLS and CDR2 is YYNGEE in the germline V gene. Study-wide results and caveats: It was taken for granted in presence/absence analyses that sequencing depth across donors was roughly uniform. In the analysis, some V segments, TRBV6-2 and TRBV6-3 included, were excluded as indistinguishable. TCR association rates varied by HLA locus in a later analysis, with DRB1 highest and HLA-C lowest.

This cohort consisted of healthy bone marrow donors. The sample comprised PBMCs. The receptor comes from a girl aged 2 to 10 in good health and CMV-seronegative. The chain links TRBV9 to TRBJ2-7; a weak D match, TRBD1 (6 bases). The CDR3 reads CASSVGRGVYEQYF. The DNA for the CDR3 is TGTGCCAGCAGCGTAGGCAGGGGCGTCTACGAGCAGTACTTC.